One sample yielded the 31 T cell receptor beta chains listed below, sequenced in a study of technical replicates of blood from four donors. Sequencing used immunoSEQ multiplex PCR; TCRdb keeps in-frame clones, though not all of them. The sample has tens of thousands of clones, 85% to 95% seen once; the top ten hold 0.25%. Sequencing was done on a sample of T cells isolated from PBMCs. These receptors originate from a human donor in good health.

The genes are TRBV7-9 and TRBJ2-5; weak D call: TRBD2 (5 bases). CDR1 is SEHNR and CDR2 is FQNEAQ in the germline V gene (reference sequence). V shed 5 bases and J shed 1 base, with 11 bases lying between them. The CDR3 is 14 residues long. The CDR3 DNA is TGTGCCAGCAGCCAAGCGGCTCTCCAAGAGACCCAGTACTTC. As protein: CASSQAALQETQYF.

The chain employs TRBV5-3 and TRBJ2-6; TRBD1 might be the D (6 bases). TRBV5-3 belongs to the ORF category, with a function that is uncertain. The CDR3 spans 15 residues. V lost 9 bases to trimming and J lost 2 bases, with 15 bases between them. In DNA, the CDR3 is TGTGCCATATTGTGGAAGGGGGCTGGGGCCAACGTCCTGACTTTC. Residues: CAILWKGAGANVLTF.

The CDR3 protein is CAWSIGMGPETQYF. In DNA, the CDR3 is TGTGCCTGGAGTATTGGTATGGGGCCGGAGACCCAGTACTTC. This chain uses TRBV30 with TRBJ2-5; D is perhaps TRBD1 (5 bases). CDR3 length: 14 amino acids. Germline CDR1 is GTSNPN and CDR2 is SVGIG (reference sequence). Trimming left V 2 bases short and J 5 bases short, with 15 bases between.

This chain joins TRBV19 and TRBJ2-7; TRBD1 is a possible D gene (6 bases). This CDR3 comprises 16 residues. The V end lost 4 bases, the J end lost 0 bases, and 16 bases lay between the germline ends. CDR1 LNHDA and CDR2 SQIVND come from the germline V gene (reference sequence). CDR3 region: CASSKEGTSNSYEQYF. CDR3 DNA: TGTGCCAGTAGTAAGGAAGGGACATCCAACTCCTACGAGCAGTACTTC.

This rearrangement joins TRBV19 to TRBJ2-2; D perhaps matches TRBD2 (5 bases). The CDR3 extends over 12 amino acids. Trimming removed 11 bases at V and 4 bases at J, with 11 bases between. Germline V CDR1 and CDR2: LNHDA, SQIVND (reference sequence). CDR3 in amino acids: CAVMGSTGELFF. In nucleotides, the CDR3 is TGTGCCGTCATGGGGAGCACCGGGGAGCTGTTTTTT. The full variable domain, its missing parts supplied by reference TRBV19 and TRBJ2-2, is DGGITQSPKYLFRKEGQNVTLSCEQNLNHDAMYWYRQDPGQGLRLIYYSQIVNDFQKGDIAEGYSVSREKKESFPLTVTSAQKNPTAFYLCAVMGSTGELFFGEGSRLTVL.

The chain recombines TRBV30 with TRBJ1-1; D perhaps matches TRBD1 (6 bases). This CDR3 has 13 amino acids. Looked up from germline, CDR1 is GTSNPN and CDR2 is SVGIG (reference sequence). The germline V and J ends were trimmed by 1 base and 6 bases, with 12 bases remaining between them. CDR3 nucleotide sequence: TGTGCCTGGAGTGAGGGGGGGTATGCTGAAGCTTTCTTT. Translated, it gives CAWSEGGYAEAFF. The full variable domain, rest sourced from reference TRBV30 and TRBJ1-1, is SQTIHQWPATLVQPVGSPLSLECTVEGTSNPNLYWYRQAAGRGLQLLFYSVGIGQISSEVPQNLSASRPQDRQFILSSKKLLLSDSGFYLCAWSEGGYAEAFFGQGTRLTVV.

A few counts support this clone. The chain combines TRBV28 with TRBJ2-7; 9 bases align to TRBD1. The V and J ends lost 6 bases and 0 bases, in that order; junction bases with no gene match: 9. CDR1 is MDHEN and CDR2 is SYDVKM in the germline V gene. This CDR3 has 16 residues. CDR3 amino acids: CASRRRDRVSSYEQYF. The CDR3 region has the DNA TGTGCCAGCAGGCGCAGGGACAGGGTAAGCTCCTACGAGCAGTACTTC.

The chain recombines TRBV4-1 with TRBJ1-2; D is unclear. Per germline, CDR1 MGHRA and CDR2 YSYEKL. The V gene lost 1 base and the J gene lost 0 bases, with 9 bases spanning the gap. The CDR3 totals 15 residues. The CDR3 spells CASSQVVVANYGYTF. As DNA, the CDR3 is TGCGCCAGCAGCCAAGTAGTGGTGGCTAACTATGGCTACACCTTC.

The J gene is TRBJ1-1, the V gene TRBV7-9; 9 bases line up with TRBD1. CDR3 size: 15 residues. Per the germline V gene, CDR1 is SEHNR and CDR2 is FQNEAQ (reference sequence). Unmatched junction bases numbered 10, after V lost 11 bases and J lost 0 bases. CDR3 sequence (DNA): TGTGCCGGTATACAGGGGGCTTGGCTGAACACTGAAGCTTTCTTT. It translates to CAGIQGAWLNTEAFF.

The genes are TRBV5-4 and TRBJ2-3; 7 bases align to TRBD1. CDR3 size: 17 residues. J lost 4 bases, V lost 4 bases, and 15 bases had no gene match. Germline CDR1 and CDR2: SGHNT and YYREEE (reference sequence). The CDR3 DNA reads TGTGCCAGCAGCGGAACAGGGGTAAAGGGTTTATCAGATACGCAGTATTTT. Amino acid sequence: CASSGTGVKGLSDTQYF.

CDR3 sequence (DNA): TGTGCCAGCAGTTTAGGGACAGACGGCTACGAGCAGTACTTC. As protein: CASSLGTDGYEQYF. J is TRBJ2-7 and V is TRBV27; TRBD1 matches 7 bases. Germline CDR1 and CDR2: MNHEY and SMNVEV (reference sequence). V lost 2 bases, J lost 3 bases, and 4 bases stayed unmatched. CDR3 size: 14 residues.

The chain employs TRBV10-1 and TRBJ1-2, with D perhaps matching TRBD1 (6 bases). The CDR3 contains 13 residues. CDR1 and CDR2 from the germline V gene are WNHNN and SYGVQD (reference sequence). With 0 bases removed from V and 7 bases from J, the gap between germline ends came to 9 bases. CDR3: CASSESLGAGYTF. CDR3 sequence (DNA): TGCGCCAGCAGTGAGTCTTTGGGGGCTGGCTACACCTTC.

This clone was detected once. V usage is TRBV6-5 and J usage is TRBJ2-2; D is ambiguous. The CDR3 totals 16 residues. V was clipped by 2 bases and J by 5 bases, with 15 bases between them. Germline V gene data show CDR1 as MNHEY and CDR2 as SVGAGI. CDR3 coding DNA: TGTGCCAGCAGTTACGGTAATAGGATGAGGACCGGGGAGCTGTTTTTT. Its translation: CASSYGNRMRTGELFF.

This chain joins TRBV5-1 and TRBJ2-7, with D unresolved. The CDR3 covers 15 residues. Germline V lookup: CDR1 SGHRS, CDR2 YFSETQ. Trimming stripped 4 bases from V and 3 bases from J, with 17 bases between. Here the CDR3 DNA reads TGCGCCAGCAGCACAGATATCGGCCGCTTCTACGAGCAGTACTTC. Translating it yields CASSTDIGRFYEQYF.

This clone came up once. This sequence joins TRBV4-2 and TRBJ1-4, with D unclear. Deletions cut 2 bases from V and 0 bases from J, with 10 bases between. The germline gives CDR1 LGHNA, CDR2 YNFKEQ. The length of the CDR3 is 16 residues. Written as DNA, the CDR3 is TGTGCCAGCAGCCAACCGCCGGGATCAACTAATGAAAAACTGTTTTTT. It specifies CASSQPPGSTNEKLFF.

V gene TRBV11-3 combines with J gene TRBJ2-3; the D is unclear. The germline V gene has CDR1 SGHNT and CDR2 YENEEA. The V and J ends lost 1 base and 3 bases respectively, with 14 bases between them. This CDR3 contains 16 residues. This CDR3 is CASSLGRRTETDTQYF. CDR3 coding DNA: TGTGCCAGCAGCTTAGGTAGACGAACAGAGACAGATACGCAGTATTTT.

The genes are TRBV5-1 and TRBJ2-5; 10 bases are shared with TRBD2. CDR3 length: 13 amino acids. V trimming: 4 bases; J trimming: 9 bases; junction bases outside the gene matches: 6. The germline gives CDR1 SGHRS, CDR2 YFSETQ. CDR3 coding DNA: TGCGCCAGCAGCCCCGGGACTAGCGAGTCCCAGTACTTC. Its protein is CASSPGTSESQYF.

J is TRBJ1-3 and V is TRBV5-1; 8 bases line up with TRBD1. The V gene end was trimmed by 7 bases and the J gene end by 2 bases; junction bases not matched to a gene: 5. Germline CDR1 SGHRS, CDR2 YFSETQ. The CDR3 is 14 amino acids. The CDR3: CASATGDAGNTIYF. CDR3 DNA: TGCGCCAGCGCGACAGGGGATGCTGGAAACACCATATATTTT. Full variable domain (rest looked up from reference TRBV5-1 and TRBJ1-3): KAGVTQTPRYLIKTRGQQVTLSCSPISGHRSVSWYQQTPGQGLQFLFEYFSETQRNKGNFPGRFSGRQFSNSRSEMNVSTLELGDSALYLCASATGDAGNTIYFGEGSWLTVV.

This rearrangement joins TRBV4-1 to TRBJ2-5; 8 bases fit TRBD2. The CDR3 is 16 residues long. V shed 0 bases, J shed 2 bases, and the junction held 5 bases outside the gene matches. From germline, CDR1 is MGHRA and CDR2 YSYEKL. CDR3 bases: TGCGCCAGCAGCCAAGAGGCTAGCGGGCTGCAAGAGACCCAGTACTTC. Its protein product is CASSQEASGLQETQYF.

The rearrangement uses TRBV19 and TRBJ1-1; 11 bases map to TRBD1. The CDR3 runs 14 residues. V shed 9 bases and J 6 bases; nucleotides not matched to a gene: 9. The V gene's germline CDR1 is LNHDA and CDR2 SQIVND (reference sequence). The CDR3, as DNA: TGTGCCAGCATCACCGGGACAGGGGGACCTGAAGCTTTCTTT. This gives the protein CASITGTGGPEAFF.

V and J are TRBV7-9 and TRBJ1-5, with a tentative D call TRBD1 (5 bases). This CDR3 is built from 16 residues. Trimming left V 5 bases short and J 3 bases short, with 17 bases between. The germline gives CDR1 SEHNR, CDR2 FQNEAQ (reference sequence). The CDR3 sequence is CASSENSPGLNQPQHF. CDR3 coding DNA: TGTGCCAGCAGCGAAAACAGCCCGGGACTCAATCAGCCCCAGCATTTT.

The gene calls are TRBV6-1 and TRBJ1-6, with a tentative D call TRBD1 (5 bases). The CDR3 covers 13 residues. Germline assignment: CDR1 MNHNS and CDR2 SASEGT. Trimming cost V 10 bases and J 10 bases, with 17 bases left between them. CDR3 DNA: TGTGCCACCCACGAGGCAGGGATATCACCCCTCCACTTT. Protein sequence: CATHEAGISPLHF.

This clone appeared a single time. V gene TRBV28 combines with J gene TRBJ2-5, with D hard to call. Germline values: CDR1 MDHEN, CDR2 SYDVKM. Trimming removed 5 bases from V and 8 bases from J, with 12 bases in between. The CDR3 loop spans 12 amino acids. The CDR3 DNA follows: TGTGCCAGCAGTCAGACTCGACCAACCCAGTACTTC. It specifies CASSQTRPTQYF. The full variable domain, rest sourced from reference TRBV28 and TRBJ2-5, is DVKVTQSSRYLVKRTGEKVFLECVQDMDHENMFWYRQDPGLGLRLIYFSYDVKMKEKGDIPEGYSVSREKKERFSLILESASTNQTSMYLCASSQTRPTQYFGPGTRLLVL.

V and J are TRBV2 and TRBJ1-6; D remains unclear. Trimming removed 2 bases from V and 9 bases from J, with 17 bases in between. The CDR3 consists of 16 residues. Per the germline V gene, CDR1 is SNHLY and CDR2 is FYNNEI. CDR3 residues: CASSERWAVELSPLHF. The CDR3 DNA sequence: TGTGCCAGCAGTGAAAGGTGGGCCGTAGAGCTTTCACCCCTCCACTTT.

A single count supports this clone. In DNA, the CDR3 is TGTGCCGTGAGGACAGCGAACACCGGGGAGCTGTTTTTT. Translated: CAVRTANTGELFF. The chain uses TRBV30 and TRBJ2-2, with D possibly matching TRBD1 (6 bases). CDR1 is GTSNPN and CDR2 is SVGIG in the germline V gene (reference sequence). The CDR3 runs 13 residues. The V end lost 8 bases, the J end lost 0 bases, and 10 bases lay between the germline ends.

The rearrangement joins TRBV5-1 to TRBJ2-3; D might be TRBD2 (6 bases). From germline, CDR1 is SGHRS and CDR2 YFSETQ. CDR3 size: 19 residues. Trimming stripped 4 bases from V and 2 bases from J, with 26 bases between. CDR3: CASSTSALAGGGVTDTQYF. The CDR3 coding sequence is TGCGCCAGCAGCACATCGGCACTAGCCGGAGGAGGGGTCACAGATACGCAGTATTTT. Based on the CDR3 plus reference TRBV5-1 and TRBJ2-3, the full variable domain is KAGVTQTPRYLIKTRGQQVTLSCSPISGHRSVSWYQQTPGQGLQFLFEYFSETQRNKGNFPGRFSGRQFSNSRSEMNVSTLELGDSALYLCASSTSALAGGGVTDTQYFGPGTRLTVL.

CDR3 in DNA: TGTGCCAGCAGTGAAGGCGGGACCGGATCATTCGGGGAGCTGTTTTTT. Translating it yields CASSEGGTGSFGELFF. The rearrangement uses TRBV2 and TRBJ2-2; weak D call: TRBD2 (6 bases). Germline lookup yields CDR1 SNHLY and CDR2 FYNNEI. Trimming cost V 1 base and J 7 bases, with 16 bases left between them. There are 16 residues in the CDR3.

The rearrangement uses TRBV6-1 and TRBJ2-7, with D tentatively TRBD1 (5 bases). The CDR3 totals 17 residues. Between the trimmed V and J ends, which lost 2 bases and 7 bases, there was a span of 24 bases. Germline CDR1 and CDR2: MNHNS and SASEGT. The CDR3 region has the DNA TGTGCCAGCAGTGAAATTGCCGGAACAGGCCTCCCCCTGGAGCAGTACTTC. Translated, it gives CASSEIAGTGLPLEQYF.

This rearrangement joins TRBV5-1 to TRBJ2-5; possibly TRBD2 for D (5 bases). Germline loops: CDR1 SGHRS, CDR2 YFSETQ. The CDR3 totals 15 residues. V was cut by 0 bases and J by 1 base, with 10 bases left in between. In DNA, the CDR3 is TGCGCCAGCAGCTTGGCCCCGAGCGGCCAAGAGACCCAGTACTTC. Translation gives CASSLAPSGQETQYF.

The V call is TRBV7-3, the J call TRBJ1-2, with TRBD1 matching 7 bases. The CDR3 consists of 16 residues. Germline-derived CDR1 and CDR2 are SGHTA and FQGTGA. After removal of 3 bases from V and 3 bases from J, the junction contained 10 bases not matched to a gene. CDR3 coding DNA: TGTGCCAGCAGCTTGGGGAAGCGTACAGGGGACTATGGCTACACCTTC. Translated, it gives CASSLGKRTGDYGYTF. Complete variable domain (other parts from reference TRBV7-3 and TRBJ1-2): GAGVSQTPSNKVTEKGKYVELRCDPISGHTALYWYRQSLGQGPEFLIYFQGTGAADDSGLPNDRFFAVRPEGSVSTLKIQRTERGDSAVYLCASSLGKRTGDYGYTFGSGTRLTVV.

The chain couples TRBV11-2 to TRBJ2-1, with 9 bases aligning to TRBD2. The CDR3 runs to 14 residues. Germline V gene data show CDR1 as SGHAT and CDR2 as FQNNGV. J gave up 7 bases and V 5 bases, and 6 bases lay outside the gene matches. This CDR3 is CASSLRSGGNEQFF. CDR3 in DNA: TGTGCCAGCAGCCTTCGGAGCGGGGGGAATGAGCAGTTCTTC.